Described below is a single T cell receptor beta chain sequence and its context. Primers: 60 Vbeta forward and 13 Jbeta reverse. Here immunoSEQ multiplex PCR was the method, and the copy in TCRdb shows in-frame clones only, minus some. The table includes around 130,000 clones, 75% to 85% detected once. This entry is derived from a study of cytomegalovirus exposure and HLA in healthy donors. Looked up from germline, CDR1 is SGHTA and CDR2 is FQGNSA. This CDR3 has 14 amino acids. Trimming took 5 bases from V and 3 from J; bases not matched to a gene: 7. The source is a woman aged 18-30 years in good health and CMV-seropositive. V is TRBV7-2 and J is TRBJ2-7; 7 bases are a match to TRBD1. The sequenced material came from PBMCs. The CDR3 DNA sequence: TGTGCCAGCAGCCCCCGGACAGGCCGCTACGAGCAGTACTTC. Translation gives CASSPRTGRYEQYF.